One sample yielded the 8 T cell receptor beta chains listed below, sequenced in a study of cytomegalovirus exposure and HLA in healthy donors. Researchers ran the PCR with 60 Vbeta and 13 Jbeta primers. Profiled with immunoSEQ multiplex PCR; TCRdb holds only in-frame clones, not every one. In the table there are 95,000 to 100,000 clones, 75% of which are singletons. Specimen: PBMCs. The receptor source for this set is a man aged 50-59 years in good health and CMV-seronegative.

The chain recombines TRBV28 with TRBJ1-5; D not certain. Trimming took 8 bases from V and 2 from J, leaving 16 bases between them. The CDR3 is 15 amino acids. Germline lookup yields CDR1 MDHEN and CDR2 SYDVKM. CDR3 coding DNA: TGTGCCAGCGGGTTGGAGAGTTTCGGCAATCAGCCCCAGCATTTT. Amino acid sequence: CASGLESFGNQPQHF. The variable domain in full, with the rest retrieved from reference TRBV28 and TRBJ1-5, is DVKVTQSSRYLVKRTGEKVFLECVQDMDHENMFWYRQDPGLGLRLIYFSYDVKMKEKGDIPEGYSVSREKKERFSLILESASTNQTSMYLCASGLESFGNQPQHFGDGTRLSIL.

The chain uses TRBV5-1 and TRBJ2-2; 7 positions match TRBD1. The CDR3 has 16 amino acids. Germline trimming cut 5 bases from V and 7 bases from J; bases unmatched to any gene: 14. Germline loops: CDR1 SGHRS, CDR2 YFSETQ. CDR3 loop: CASSLTPGGRVGELFF. CDR3 coding DNA: TGCGCCAGCAGTTTGACCCCAGGGGGAAGGGTCGGGGAGCTGTTTTTT.

The rearrangement joins TRBV6-5 to TRBJ1-5; 9 bases align to TRBD1. The CDR3 consists of 12 residues. The V gene end was trimmed by 8 bases and the J gene end by 9 bases; junction bases not matched to a gene: 5. CDR1 and CDR2 (germline): MNHEY, SVGAGI. The CDR3 DNA follows: TGTGCCAGCGGGGACAGGGCTGGGCCCCAGCATTTT. This sequence encodes CASGDRAGPQHF.

This chain joins TRBV28 and TRBJ1-2; D may be TRBD1 (5 bases). This CDR3 has 12 amino acids. From germline, CDR1 is MDHEN and CDR2 SYDVKM. Trimming stripped 3 bases from V and 4 bases from J, with 6 bases between. CDR3: CASSFGGYGYTF. Here the CDR3 DNA reads TGTGCCAGCAGTTTCGGGGGCTATGGCTACACCTTC.

The chain has TRBV5-4 and TRBJ2-7, with D possibly being TRBD1 (5 bases). Germline CDR1 SGHNT, CDR2 YYREEE (reference sequence). Trimming took off 0 bases at V and 0 bases at J, with 13 bases between the two ends. This CDR3 contains 16 residues. CDR3: CASSLVQEPYSYEQYF. The CDR3 DNA is TGTGCCAGCAGCTTGGTACAGGAACCTTACTCCTACGAGCAGTACTTC.

The chain is built from TRBV29-1 and TRBJ1-1; a weak D match, TRBD1 (5 bases). The CDR3 is 14 amino acids. V lost 2 bases to trimming and J lost 3 bases, with 13 bases between them. CDR1 SQVTM and CDR2 ANQGSEA come from the germline V gene. CDR3 residues: CSVERRGLDTEAFF. The CDR3 nucleotides read TGCAGCGTTGAAAGGCGGGGGTTGGACACTGAAGCTTTCTTT.

This clone was seen more than once but under ten times. The rearrangement links TRBV28 to TRBJ2-3; 12 bases are shared with TRBD2. The CDR3 loop spans 15 amino acids. The V and J ends lost 3 bases and 6 bases, in that order; junction bases with no gene match: 4. Germline V gene data show CDR1 as MDHEN and CDR2 as SYDVKM. The CDR3 coding sequence is TGTGCCAGCAGTTTTGCTAGCGGGAGGGGGGATACGCAGTATTTT. Protein: CASSFASGRGDTQYF.

This clone was seen many times. The rearrangement links TRBV2 to TRBJ1-1, with 7 positions matching TRBD1. Germline V gene sequence: CDR1 SNHLY, CDR2 FYNNEI. Losses at the gene ends were 8 bases for V and 1 base for J; bases not matched to a gene: 10. The CDR3 loop spans 15 amino acids. DNA of the CDR3: TGTGCCAGCGGCGAGACAGGGATTGGGAACACTGAAGCTTTCTTT. Its translation: CASGETGIGNTEAFF.